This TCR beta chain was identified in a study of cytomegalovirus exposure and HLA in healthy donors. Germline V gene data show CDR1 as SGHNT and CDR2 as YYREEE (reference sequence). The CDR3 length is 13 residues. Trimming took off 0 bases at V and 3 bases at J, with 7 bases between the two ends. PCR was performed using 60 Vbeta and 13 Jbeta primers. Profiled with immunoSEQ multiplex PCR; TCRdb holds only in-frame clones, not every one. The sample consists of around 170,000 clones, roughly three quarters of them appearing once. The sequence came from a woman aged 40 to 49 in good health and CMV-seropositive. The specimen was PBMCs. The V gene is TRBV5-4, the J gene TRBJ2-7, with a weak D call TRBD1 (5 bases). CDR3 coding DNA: TGTGCCAGCAGCTTGGAGGGGCACTACGAGCAGTACTTC. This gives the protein CASSLEGHYEQYF.